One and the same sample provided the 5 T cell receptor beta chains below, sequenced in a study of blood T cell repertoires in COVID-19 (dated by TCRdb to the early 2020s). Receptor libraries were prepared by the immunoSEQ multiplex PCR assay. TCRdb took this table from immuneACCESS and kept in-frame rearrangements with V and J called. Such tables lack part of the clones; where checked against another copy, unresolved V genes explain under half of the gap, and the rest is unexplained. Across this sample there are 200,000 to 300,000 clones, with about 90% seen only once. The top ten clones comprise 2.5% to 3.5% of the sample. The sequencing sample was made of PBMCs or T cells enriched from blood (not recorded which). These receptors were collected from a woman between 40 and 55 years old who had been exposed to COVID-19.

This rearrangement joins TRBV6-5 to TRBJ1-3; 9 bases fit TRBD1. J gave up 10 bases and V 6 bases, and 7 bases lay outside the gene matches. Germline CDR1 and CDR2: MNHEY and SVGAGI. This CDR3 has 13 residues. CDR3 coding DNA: TGTGCCAGCAGACTCCCGGGACAGGGAACCATATATTTT. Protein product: CASRLPGQGTIYF.

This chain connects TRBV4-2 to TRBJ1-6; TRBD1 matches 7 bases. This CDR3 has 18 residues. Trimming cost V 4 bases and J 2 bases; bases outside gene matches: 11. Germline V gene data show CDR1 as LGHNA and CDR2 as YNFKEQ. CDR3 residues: CASSPGQRTTTYNSPLHF. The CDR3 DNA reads TGTGCCAGCAGCCCGGGACAGCGAACTACGACCTATAATTCACCCCTCCACTTT.

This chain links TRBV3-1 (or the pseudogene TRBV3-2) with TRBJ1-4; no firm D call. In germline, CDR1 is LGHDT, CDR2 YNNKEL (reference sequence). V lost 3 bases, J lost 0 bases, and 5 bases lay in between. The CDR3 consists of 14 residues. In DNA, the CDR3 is TGTGCCAGCAGCCAGACTGCAACTAATGAAAAACTGTTTTTT. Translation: CASSQTATNEKLFF.

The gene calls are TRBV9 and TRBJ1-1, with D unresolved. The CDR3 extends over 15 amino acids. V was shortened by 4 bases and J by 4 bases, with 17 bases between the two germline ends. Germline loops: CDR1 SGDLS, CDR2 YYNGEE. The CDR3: CASSLSTEPITEAFF. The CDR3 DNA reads TGTGCCAGCAGCCTTAGTACAGAGCCGATCACTGAAGCTTTCTTT.

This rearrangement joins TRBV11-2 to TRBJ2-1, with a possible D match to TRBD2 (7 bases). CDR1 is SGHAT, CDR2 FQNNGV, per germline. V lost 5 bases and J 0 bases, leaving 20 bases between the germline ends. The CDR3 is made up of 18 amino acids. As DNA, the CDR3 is TGTGCCAGCAGCCCTGCTTTGGCGGGGGCCAGCTCCTACAATGAGCAGTTCTTC. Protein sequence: CASSPALAGASSYNEQFF.